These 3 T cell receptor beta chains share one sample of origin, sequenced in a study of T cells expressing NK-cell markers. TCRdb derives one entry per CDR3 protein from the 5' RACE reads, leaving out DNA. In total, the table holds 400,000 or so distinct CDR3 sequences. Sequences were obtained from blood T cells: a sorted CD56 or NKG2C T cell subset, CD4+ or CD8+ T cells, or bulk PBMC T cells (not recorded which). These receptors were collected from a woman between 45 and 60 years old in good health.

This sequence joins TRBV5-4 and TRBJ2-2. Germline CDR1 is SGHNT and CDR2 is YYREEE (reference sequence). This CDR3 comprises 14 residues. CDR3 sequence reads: CASSLDFHTGELFF.

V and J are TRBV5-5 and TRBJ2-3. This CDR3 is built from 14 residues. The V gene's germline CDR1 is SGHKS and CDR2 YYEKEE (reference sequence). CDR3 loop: CASSLHKYTDTQYF.

CDR3 in amino acids: CASSLRPATPYNEQFF. The chain joins TRBV5-1 to TRBJ2-1; the TRBD1 assignment by TCRdb is unverifiable without DNA. This CDR3 region has 16 residues. Per the germline V gene, CDR1 is SGHRS and CDR2 is YFSETQ.